This T cell receptor (beta chain) originates from a study of T cell responses to AZD1222 COVID-19 vaccine. Findings of the study overall: Nearly half of unique spike-specific TCRs reportedly avoided B.1.351 and B.1.1.7 mutated regions. Repertoires in all cases were sampled only once the peak T cell response had passed. Increased Spike-specific TCR breadth and depth were observed after two AZD1222 doses.

V shed 4 bases and J 0 bases; nucleotides not matched to a gene: 12. CDR1 MNHEY and CDR2 SMNVEV come from the germline V gene (reference sequence). CDR3 length: 19 residues. In regard to this clone: Its antigen remains unknown.

Profiled with immunoSEQ multiplex PCR; TCRdb holds only in-frame clones, not every one. The top ten clones hold roughly 6.1% of a sample with 50,000 to 70,000 clones, 80% to 90% of them seen once. This receptor was obtained from an adult who received the AZD1222 COVID-19 vaccine. V gene TRBV27 combines with J gene TRBJ1-6; TRBD1 aligns across 7 bases. The sequencing used peripheral blood, collected 28 days after the second AZD1222 dose. The CDR3 region is CASSSTPDRASSYNSPLHF. The CDR3, as DNA: TGTGCCAGCAGTTCAACCCCCGACAGGGCCAGCTCCTATAATTCACCCCTCCACTTT.